The 31 T cell receptor beta chains in this list originate from one sample, sequenced in a study of cytomegalovirus exposure and HLA in healthy donors. Vbeta (60) and Jbeta (13) primers were used in the PCR. The assay was immunoSEQ multiplex PCR, and TCRdb's table has in-frame clones only and misses some. This sample has 140,000 to 150,000 clones, with about 72% found just once. The sample comprised PBMCs. The receptors were sampled from a man aged 60 to 75 in good health and CMV-seronegative.

This chain uses TRBV9 with TRBJ1-3; the D gene is possibly TRBD1 (6 bases). Germline loops: CDR1 SGDLS, CDR2 YYNGEE. The CDR3 sequence is 17 residues long. The ends were cut back, 5 bases at V and 0 bases at J, with 18 bases in the middle. The CDR3 DNA follows: TGTGCCAGCAGTGGTATACACAGGGCAGACTCTGGAAACACCATATATTTT. Amino acid sequence: CASSGIHRADSGNTIYF. Looking up the rest from reference TRBV9 and TRBJ1-3 gives the full variable domain: DSGVTQTPKHLITATGQRVTLRCSPRSGDLSVYWYQQSLDQGLQFLIQYYNGEERAKGNILERFSAQQFPDLHSELNLSSLELGDSALYFCASSGIHRADSGNTIYFGEGSWLTVV.

This clone was detected once. This chain uses TRBV7-6 with TRBJ2-5; 8 bases fit TRBD2. Trimming at V came to 5 bases and at J to 4 bases, leaving 12 bases not matched to a gene. CDR1 is SGHVS and CDR2 is FNYEAQ in the germline V gene. The length of the CDR3 is 16 residues. The CDR3 coding sequence is TGTGCCAGCAGCCGAATCCCGGAGCGGGAGTTAGAGACCCAGTACTTC. Translating it yields CASSRIPERELETQYF.

This clone was counted once. V is TRBV28 and J is TRBJ2-1; 7 bases match TRBD2. J was trimmed by 13 bases and V by 7 bases; bases with no gene match: 7. CDR3 length equals 11 residues. Germline V gene sequence: CDR1 MDHEN, CDR2 SYDVKM. The DNA for the CDR3 is TGTGCCAGCACCGACGGGAGGTCTCAGTTCTTC. It codes for CASTDGRSQFF.

This clone was counted only a few times. One end of the junction varies from germline; a read error may be responsible. The CDR3 region is CASSLPGLAGQQPLF. CDR3 nucleotides: TGTGCCAGCAGCCTACCGGGACTAGCGGGCCAACAGCCCCTATTC. The chain has TRBV11-2 and TRBJ2-7, with TRBD2 identical over 12 bases. CDR1 and CDR2 (germline): SGHAT, FQNNGV. This CDR3 has 15 amino acids.

V is TRBV7-2 and J is TRBJ2-2, with D possibly matching TRBD1 (5 bases). V gave up 2 bases and J gave up 1 base, with 8 bases separating them. Germline CDR1 is SGHTA and CDR2 is FQGNSA. This CDR3 comprises 15 residues. The CDR3 here is CASSLNRQNTGELFF. CDR3 DNA sequence: TGTGCCAGCAGCTTAAACAGGCAGAACACCGGGGAGCTGTTTTTT. The full variable domain, rest sourced from reference TRBV7-2 and TRBJ2-2, is GAGVSQSPSNKVTEKGKDVELRCDPISGHTALYWYRQSLGQGLEFLIYFQGNSAPDKSGLPSDRFSAERTGGSVSTLTIQRTQQEDSAVYLCASSLNRQNTGELFFGEGSRLTVL.

The rearrangement uses TRBV7-2 and TRBJ1-2; D is uncertain. Germline V gives CDR1 SGHTA, CDR2 FQGNSA. This CDR3 is built from 12 residues. V lost 1 base, J lost 8 bases, and 8 bases lay in between. The CDR3 here is CASSLVGQGYTF. The DNA of the CDR3 is TGTGCCAGCAGCTTAGTTGGGCAGGGCTACACCTTC. Full variable domain (missing parts from reference TRBV7-2 and TRBJ1-2): GAGVSQSPSNKVTEKGKDVELRCDPISGHTALYWYRQSLGQGLEFLIYFQGNSAPDKSGLPSDRFSAERTGGSVSTLTIQRTQQEDSAVYLCASSLVGQGYTFGSGTRLTVV.

This chain connects TRBV18 to TRBJ2-5, with D possibly TRBD2 on 5 matching bases. V lost 2 bases and J 2 bases, leaving 21 bases between the germline ends. The germline V gene encodes CDR1 KGHSH and CDR2 LQKENI. The CDR3 has 18 residues. The CDR3: CASSPREPGSWGQETQYF. Written as DNA, the CDR3 is TGTGCCAGCTCACCAAGAGAGCCGGGGTCGTGGGGACAAGAGACCCAGTACTTC. Using reference TRBV18 and TRBJ2-5 for the parts outside the CDR3, the full variable domain is NAGVMQNPRHLVRRRGQEARLRCSPMKGHSHVYWYRQLPEEGLKFMVYLQKENIIDESGMPKERFSAEFPKEGPSILRIQQVVRGDSAAYFCASSPREPGSWGQETQYFGPGTRLLVL.

This rearrangement joins TRBV7-6 to TRBJ2-7, with a tentative D call TRBD1 (5 bases). The CDR3 is 15 residues long. Trimming took 6 bases from V and 0 from J, leaving 15 bases between them. In germline, CDR1 is SGHVS, CDR2 FNYEAQ. The CDR3 DNA reads as TGTGCCAGCAGTCCAGACAGCACAACCTCCTACGAGCAGTACTTC. Its protein is CASSPDSTTSYEQYF.

The chain employs TRBV10-3 and TRBJ2-7; tentative D call: TRBD1 (6 bases). From germline, CDR1 is ENHRY and CDR2 SYGVKD. Trimming removed 0 bases at V and 5 bases at J, with 14 bases between. This CDR3 spans 15 amino acids. The CDR3 spells CAISESTGLGDEQYF. In DNA form, the CDR3 reads TGTGCCATCAGTGAGTCAACAGGGTTAGGGGACGAGCAGTACTTC.

J is TRBJ2-7 and V is TRBV5-6, with 12 bases fitting TRBD2. CDR1 is SGHDT and CDR2 is YYEEEE in the germline V gene. V dropped 2 bases and J dropped 6; count of bases not matched to a gene: 9. This CDR3 comprises 16 residues. CDR3: CASSFRTSGIGGEQYF. In DNA, the CDR3 is TGTGCCAGCAGCTTCCGGACTAGCGGGATCGGAGGCGAGCAGTACTTC.

For the CDR3, the DNA is TGTGCCACCCAGAGGACAGGGGCGCATGGCTACACCTTC. It encodes CATQRTGAHGYTF. The chain combines TRBV27 with TRBJ1-2; 9 nucleotides align to TRBD1. The CDR3 sequence is 13 residues long. Germline CDR1 is MNHEY and CDR2 is SMNVEV (reference sequence). J was trimmed by 6 bases and V by 10 bases; bases with no gene match: 9.

This clone was detected only once. The chain has TRBV7-3 and TRBJ2-1, with 9 bases lining up with TRBD1. CDR1 and CDR2 from the germline V gene are SGHTA and FQGTGA. J was trimmed by 0 bases and V by 5 bases; bases with no gene match: 2. The CDR3 loop spans 15 amino acids. The CDR3 loop is CASSIQGASYNEQFF. For the CDR3, the DNA is TGTGCCAGCAGCATACAGGGGGCCTCCTACAATGAGCAGTTCTTC.

J is TRBJ2-3 and V is TRBV27; D perhaps matches TRBD2 (6 bases). The CDR3 is made up of 12 amino acids. V was clipped by 3 bases and J by 7 bases, with 8 bases between them. Germline assignment: CDR1 MNHEY and CDR2 SMNVEV (reference sequence). In DNA form, the CDR3 reads TGTGCCAGCAGTTTTGGGGGGAATACGCAGTATTTT. This sequence encodes CASSFGGNTQYF.

This clone occurred once. The genes are TRBV19 and TRBJ2-3, with TRBD2 matching 16 bases. The germline V gene has CDR1 LNHDA and CDR2 SQIVND (reference sequence). There are 17 residues in the CDR3. V shed 6 bases, J shed 6 bases, and the junction held 9 bases outside the gene matches. In DNA form, the CDR3 reads TGTGCCAGTAGCCTTCTACCGGGACTAGCGGGAGGGGATACGCAGTATTTT. Its translation is CASSLLPGLAGGDTQYF.

The gene calls are TRBV28 and TRBJ1-5; 7 nucleotides match TRBD1. V was pared by 3 bases and J by 5 bases, with 7 bases of the junction left unmatched. In germline, CDR1 is MDHEN, CDR2 SYDVKM. The CDR3 is 15 amino acids. The CDR3 is CASSFDRDRHQPQHF. The CDR3 nucleotides are TGTGCCAGCAGTTTCGACAGGGATCGTCATCAGCCCCAGCATTTT.

The rearrangement uses TRBV19 and TRBJ2-2; TRBD1 matches at 8 bases. The germline gives CDR1 LNHDA, CDR2 SQIVND (reference sequence). This CDR3 comprises 15 residues. Trimming cost V 8 bases and J 6 bases; bases outside gene matches: 11. The CDR3, as DNA: TGTGCCAGTGGCAGAGAGACAGGGGTGGCCGGGGAGCTGTTTTTT. Protein product: CASGRETGVAGELFF.

The CDR3 reads CATSVAGGLTGELFF. DNA of the CDR3: TGTGCCACCTCAGTGGCGGGAGGGCTCACCGGGGAGCTGTTTTTT. The chain carries TRBV7-3 and TRBJ2-2, with 9 positions matching TRBD2. The V segment lost 10 bases and the J segment 4 bases; nucleotides outside the gene matches: 10. The CDR3 totals 15 residues. From germline, CDR1 is SGHTA and CDR2 FQGTGA.

This sequence joins TRBV29-1 and TRBJ1-5, with no clear D. Germline V lookup: CDR1 SQVTM, CDR2 ANQGSEA. The V and J ends lost 1 base and 6 bases respectively, with 10 bases between them. This CDR3 is built from 13 residues. The CDR3 DNA follows: TGCAGCGTTGAAGCCGGGGTCGGTCAGCCCCAGCATTTT. The encoded protein is CSVEAGVGQPQHF.

The genes are TRBV19 and TRBJ1-1; 8 positions match TRBD1. This CDR3 spans 18 amino acids. V gave up 7 bases and J gave up 0 bases; unmatched junction bases: 16. Germline V gene lookup returns CDR1 LNHDA and CDR2 SQIVND (reference sequence). Here the CDR3 reads CASTERRGQVSMNTEAFF. CDR3 in DNA: TGTGCCAGTACGGAGAGACGGGGACAGGTGTCCATGAACACTGAAGCTTTCTTT.

The J gene is TRBJ1-1, the V gene TRBV25-1; weak D call: TRBD1 (6 bases). V was pared by 5 bases and J by 4 bases, with 14 bases between. Germline CDR1 is MGHDK and CDR2 is SYGVNS. The CDR3 has 14 amino acids. This CDR3 is CASSTQGRGTEAFF. CDR3 DNA: TGTGCCAGCAGTACACAGGGAAGGGGCACTGAAGCTTTCTTT.

The rearrangement links TRBV5-4 to TRBJ2-5; TRBD2 might be the D (7 bases). This CDR3 is 15 amino acids long. Looked up from germline, CDR1 is SGHNT and CDR2 is YYREEE (reference sequence). V was shortened by 4 bases and J by 4 bases, with 17 bases between the two germline ends. DNA of the CDR3: TGTGCCAGCAGCCCCAGGGGAGGGCCAGGAGAGACCCAGTACTTC. Translated: CASSPRGGPGETQYF.

The chain recombines TRBV9 with TRBJ2-1; tentatively, D is TRBD2 (5 bases). From germline, CDR1 is SGDLS and CDR2 YYNGEE. The germline V and J ends were trimmed by 0 bases and 2 bases, with 9 bases remaining between them. The CDR3 extends over 15 amino acids. The CDR3 loop is CASSVGGEAYNEQFF. The DNA of the CDR3 is TGTGCCAGCAGCGTAGGGGGAGAGGCCTACAATGAGCAGTTCTTC.

The gene calls are TRBV6-6 and TRBJ1-3; TRBD1 is a possible D gene (5 bases). The V end lost 6 bases, the J end lost 2 bases, and 14 bases lay between the germline ends. The germline V gene has CDR1 MNHNY and CDR2 SVGAGI (reference sequence). The CDR3 extends over 15 amino acids. In DNA form, the CDR3 reads TGTGCCAGCAGGCCCCAGGGCAGAGCTGGAAACACCATATATTTT. Its translation: CASRPQGRAGNTIYF.

This clone came up once. Other DNA sequences within the sample encode an identical CDR3. The chain employs TRBV5-1 and TRBJ2-6; D call uncertain. Germline assignment: CDR1 SGHRS and CDR2 YFSETQ. V lost 4 bases and J 0 bases, leaving 8 bases between the germline ends. This CDR3 region has 15 residues. Written as DNA, the CDR3 is TGCGCCAGCAGCCCCCCGAGCTCTGGGGCCAACGTCCTGACTTTC. Amino acid sequence: CASSPPSSGANVLTF. The whole variable domain, remainder taken from reference TRBV5-1 and TRBJ2-6, is KAGVTQTPRYLIKTRGQQVTLSCSPISGHRSVSWYQQTPGQGLQFLFEYFSETQRNKGNFPGRFSGRQFSNSRSEMNVSTLELGDSALYLCASSPPSSGANVLTFGAGSRLTVL.

V and J are TRBV30 and TRBJ1-6; 7 nucleotides align to TRBD1. J lost 0 bases, V lost 4 bases, and 0 bases had no gene match. From germline, CDR1 is GTSNPN and CDR2 SVGIG (reference sequence). The CDR3 runs to 14 residues. The CDR3 nucleotides read TGTGCCTGGACAGGGGGCTCCTATAATTCACCCCTCCACTTT. It is translated as CAWTGGSYNSPLHF. Full variable domain (rest looked up from reference TRBV30 and TRBJ1-6): SQTIHQWPATLVQPVGSPLSLECTVEGTSNPNLYWYRQAAGRGLQLLFYSVGIGQISSEVPQNLSASRPQDRQFILSSKKLLLSDSGFYLCAWTGGSYNSPLHFGNGTRLTVT.

Written as DNA, the CDR3 is TGTGCCAGCAGTTTATGGCCCCCCGACAGGGGGCAGTTGGGCACAGATACGCAGTATTTT. Its translation: CASSLWPPDRGQLGTDTQYF. The chain uses TRBV27 and TRBJ2-3; 10 nucleotides align to TRBD1. Germline trimming cut 1 base from V and 1 base from J; bases unmatched to any gene: 14. The CDR3 is 20 amino acids. Germline values: CDR1 MNHEY, CDR2 SMNVEV (reference sequence).

This clone was recorded a few times. The rearrangement joins TRBV5-1 to TRBJ2-7, with 12 bases aligning to TRBD2. The CDR3 is 17 residues long. After removal of 4 bases from V and 1 base from J, the junction contained 9 bases not matched to a gene. Germline CDR1 and CDR2: SGHRS and YFSETQ. The CDR3 here is CASSRLWTSGTSYEQYF. The CDR3, as DNA: TGCGCCAGCAGCCGACTATGGACTAGCGGGACTTCCTACGAGCAGTACTTC.

The CDR3 here is CASSLEQEYYGYTF. CDR3 coding DNA: TGTGCCAGCAGCTTAGAACAGGAGTACTATGGCTACACCTTC. The chain recombines TRBV11-2 with TRBJ1-2; perhaps TRBD1 as D (5 bases). This CDR3 comprises 14 residues. The V end lost 0 bases, the J end lost 3 bases, and 8 bases lay between the germline ends. Germline CDR1 reads SGHAT; CDR2 reads FQNNGV.

The genes are TRBV6-5 and TRBJ2-7; D unresolved. CDR1 is MNHEY, CDR2 SVGAGI, per germline. V lost 0 bases to trimming and J lost 9 bases, with 18 bases between them. The CDR3 length is 15 residues. The chain's CDR3 is CASSYSLGTVSGQYF. As DNA, the CDR3 is TGTGCCAGCAGTTACTCGCTGGGCACCGTTTCCGGGCAGTACTTC.

The chain links TRBV5-5 to TRBJ2-5; TRBD1 matches at 7 bases. Trimming took 3 bases from V and 2 from J; bases not matched to a gene: 10. In germline, CDR1 is SGHKS, CDR2 YYEKEE (reference sequence). This CDR3 has 16 residues. CDR3 sequence reads: CASSYVQGFGQETQYF. CDR3 sequence (DNA): TGTGCCAGCAGCTACGTACAGGGGTTCGGGCAAGAGACCCAGTACTTC.

This sequence joins TRBV4-1 and TRBJ2-3; 13 positions agree with TRBD2. CDR3 length: 17 amino acids. V lost 0 bases, J lost 5 bases, and 5 bases stayed unmatched. The V gene's germline CDR1 is MGHRA and CDR2 YSYEKL. CDR3 in DNA: TGCGCCAGCAGCCAAGAAACTAGCGGGAGGGCAGGAGATACGCAGTATTTT. It codes for CASSQETSGRAGDTQYF.